The rows below give T cell receptor beta chains drawn from one sample of a study of T-cell reconstitution after alpha-beta-depleted transplantation in children. TCRdb itself ran the PCR reads through MiXCR, one entry per CDR3 protein. The profile shows 350,000 to 500,000 distinct CDR3 sequences, 43% of them singletons. The sequencing used PBMCs, collected before TCRalphabeta/CD19-depleted stem cell transplant. The source of these receptors is a girl aged 2 to 10 with aplastic anemia, due to receive a stem cell transplant. Both conserved end residues are part of each CDR3. A D gene is named only where the DNA matches it firmly. Size is stated for part of the rows, as once, few or many counts, or as a class when the clone is expanded.

>many|-|TRBV7-2
CASSDLGEQYF
>-|-|TRBV7-6
CASSLVGTTEKLFF
>few|-|TRBV20-1
CSARAQGNTGELFF
>-|-|TRBV28
CASLPSGRHSGNTIYF
>-|-|TRBV7-9
CASSSIRVTYNEQFF
>many|-|TRBV9
CASSVTEAYNEQFF
>-|TRBD1|TRBV20-1
CSARRQGISTDTQYF
>-|-|TRBV12-3/TRBV12-4
CASSFAKGLNEQFF
>-|-|TRBV6-4
CASSEPGAYNEQFF
>-|-|TRBV27
CATAGWGTHYEQYF
>-|-|TRBV5-6
CASSLESEEDDF
>many|TRBD2|TRBV6-2/TRBV6-3
CASSPGLAGVKRGEQFF
>-|-|TRBV30
CAWSPQTTGEQYF
>few|TRBD1|TRBV7-9
CASSRATGPSEQFF
>many|-|TRBV6-6
CASSYDLRALHF
>-|TRBD1|TRBV5-6
CASSPYPGTGMFEQYF
>-|-|TRBV4-1
CASSQVGANQETQYF
>many|-|TRBV5-5
CASSIAEVLRGNTEAFF
>-|-|TRBV9
CASSVSGTDTQYF
>-|-|TRBV5-6
CASSLGAESGKQFF
>-|-|TRBV28
CASRADLSSGNTIYF
>-|TRBD2|TRBV10-3
CAISDEGTRDNEQFF
>-|-|TRBV29-1
CSVRPTIRNEQFF
>-|-|TRBV6-5
CASSYSWGRSTDTQYF
>many|TRBD1|TRBV7-9
CASSLRDRARDTIYF
>-|TRBD2|TRBV11-2
CASSPAARLAGEAGELFF